This T cell receptor beta chain was sequenced during a study of Tregs in tolerant kidney transplant recipients. The table came from immunoSEQ multiplex PCR; TCRdb's copy has only in-frame clones and leaves some out. The profile shows 90,000 or so clones, over 85% of them singletons. The CDR3 loop spans 17 amino acids. Germline V CDR1 and CDR2: SSHAT, FNYEAQ (reference sequence). Trimming cost V 1 base and J 2 bases; bases outside gene matches: 9. Related graft donors supplied nonmyeloablative bone marrow transplants, and mixed chimerism was transient. This chain joins TRBV7-7 and TRBJ2-5; 8 bases are a match to TRBD2. This sample comprised CD4+ T cells from blood (PBMCs), obtained 12 months after the transplant. The receptor comes from a human patient who received a combined kidney and bone marrow transplant. Some of these T cells may belong to the graft donor. The CDR3 reads CASSLGASSGRQETQYF. DNA for the CDR3: TGTGCCAGCAGCTTAGGTGCTTCTAGCGGGCGACAAGAGACCCAGTACTTC.